This TCR beta chain was observed in a study of shared clonotypes between healthy human individuals. Across the whole study: CD4 naive cells filled three plates per donor, CD4 memory three, CD8 naive two and CD8 memory one. Study conclusions and caveats: Incomplete sequencing of sorted subsets was indicated by rarefaction despite large depth. It was observed that 5% to 6% of naive CD4 clonotypes were shared across a handful of donors.

Caucasian adults residing in Nashville, Tennessee made up all the donors. As regards this clone: Its antigen remains unknown.

This CDR3 spans 15 amino acids. With 0 bases clipped from V and 5 bases from J, the junction kept 7 bases outside the gene matches. Germline loops: CDR1 SGDLS, CDR2 YYNGEE. Assay used: immunoSEQ multiplex PCR; TCRdb lists only in-frame clones, some missing. The top ten clones hold roughly 15% of a sample with fewer than 350,000 clones, over 75% of them seen once. The sequenced material came from memory CD8+ T cells sorted from blood. Subset defined: CD45RO+ cells pooled with CCR7-negative TemRA cells. The sequence was collected from a man between 18 and 35 years old in good health. V is TRBV9 and J is TRBJ1-2, with 7 bases identical to TRBD1. DNA of the CDR3: TGTGCCAGCAGCGTAGCCCCAGGGGGGTGGTATGGCTACACCTTC. It translates to CASSVAPGGWYGYTF.